The rows below give T cell receptor beta chains drawn from one sample of a study of T-cell reconstitution after alpha-beta-depleted transplantation in children. TCRdb recomputed calls from the PCR reads with MiXCR, one row per CDR3 protein. This sample carries 800,000 to 1,000,000 distinct CDR3 sequences, roughly 29% of them seen once, and the ten largest clones take roughly 27%. The sample here was PBMCs, mostly from graft donor cells, taken 360 days after TCRalphabeta/CD19-depleted stem cell transplant. The receptors were gathered from a boy in the first two years of life who had a stem cell transplant for SCID, so the T cells may come from the graft donor. Each CDR3 is given with its conserved first and last residue. Each record gives: CDR3 DNA, CDR3 protein, V gene, D gene, J gene, clone size. The D gene is left open where the match is weak. Size is omitted from some rows. Given values are once, few, many or a class for expanded clones.

TGTGCCAGCAGTTTCATACGGGACACTGAAGCTTTCTTT | CASSFIRDTEAFF | TRBV12-3/TRBV12-4 | . | TRBJ1-1 | many
TGCAGTGCATCTGTCAGTAGCGGGGGGGTGTCCAGTACTAAGTTCTTC | CSASVSSGGVSSTKFF | TRBV20-1 | TRBD2 | TRBJ2-1 | few
TGTGCCACCGGTCAGGGTTGGGACTATGGCTACACCTTC | CATGQGWDYGYTF | TRBV15 | . | TRBJ1-2 | .
TGCGCCAGCAGCCAAGGGCAACCCTCTGGGGCCAACGTCCTGACTTTC | CASSQGQPSGANVLTF | TRBV4-1 | . | TRBJ2-6 | few
TGTGCCAGCAGCTTAGCGCAGGCCCAGATATCCAACACTGAAGCTTTCTTT | CASSLAQAQISNTEAFF | TRBV7-6 | . | TRBJ1-1 | .
TGTGCCAGCAGCCAAGAAGCAGGGGGCGCAACTAATGAAAAACTGTTTTTT | CASSQEAGGATNEKLFF | TRBV4-2 | TRBD1 | TRBJ1-4 | few
TGCAGTGCTAGAGGTAGCGGGGGAAGCACAGATACGCAGTATTTT | CSARGSGGSTDTQYF | TRBV20-1 | TRBD2 | TRBJ2-3 | .
TGTGCCAGCAGTCTTGGATTGGGGGAGCAGTACTTC | CASSLGLGEQYF | TRBV12-3/TRBV12-4 | . | TRBJ2-7 | few
TGCGCCAGCAGCTGGCACGGTGTAGGGACTGAAGCTTTCTTT | CASSWHGVGTEAFF | TRBV5-1 | . | TRBJ1-1 | .
TGTGCCAGCAGCTTATGGGGCGAAGGGGAGCTGTTTTTT | CASSLWGEGELFF | TRBV11-2 | . | TRBJ2-2 | .
TGCGCCAGCAGCCCGCAAGATGCGTCGGCGGGGAACACTGAAGCTTTCTTT | CASSPQDASAGNTEAFF | TRBV4-3 | . | TRBJ1-1 | .
TGCGCCAGCAGACGGGGTCCAGCGGGGGGTTATGAGACCCAGTACTTC | CASRRGPAGGYETQYF | TRBV5-1 | TRBD2 | TRBJ2-5 | .
TGTGCCAGCAGAGCCCGCCGGACTAACTTCAATGAGCAGTTCTTC | CASRARRTNFNEQFF | TRBV12-3/TRBV12-4 | . | TRBJ2-1 | .
TGTGCCAGCAGCGTTGGTAGCGGGGGTTACTACACCGGGGAGCTGTTTTTT | CASSVGSGGYYTGELFF | TRBV9 | TRBD2 | TRBJ2-2 | .
TGTGCCAGCAGTTCAAGGGGTTCGGTTGGCAATCAGCCCCAGCATTTT | CASSSRGSVGNQPQHF | TRBV6-5 | . | TRBJ1-5 | few
TGTGCCAGCAGTTTATATTTATGGGAGACCCAGTACTTC | CASSLYLWETQYF | TRBV27 | . | TRBJ2-5 | many
TGTGCCATCAGTGAATTTCGAGCGGGGTTCCCCTACAATGAGCAGTTCTTC | CAISEFRAGFPYNEQFF | TRBV10-3 | TRBD2 | TRBJ2-1 | once
TGTGCCAGCAGAGGCCAAGAGGGGGTGGGCACCGGGGAGCTGTTTTTT | CASRGQEGVGTGELFF | TRBV6-5 | . | TRBJ2-2 | many
TGTGCCAGCAGTTCACGTCGGACCGTATCAACTAATGAAAAACTGTTTTTT | CASSSRRTVSTNEKLFF | TRBV28 | . | TRBJ1-4 | .
TGTGCCACCAGGTTTACGGGGGGGAGTGCAGATACGCAGTATTTT | CATRFTGGSADTQYF | TRBV15 | TRBD2 | TRBJ2-3 | many
TGTGCCAGCAGTTTGTTTTACGCCGCTGAAGCTTTCTTT | CASSLFYAAEAFF | TRBV27 | . | TRBJ1-1 | .
TGTGCCAGCAGTGACCGGACAGAACCCAATGGCTACACCTTC | CASSDRTEPNGYTF | TRBV6-1 | . | TRBJ1-2 | .
TGCAGCGTTCGACGGGGAGGGGGCGAGTTCTACGAGCAGTACTTC | CSVRRGGGEFYEQYF | TRBV29-1 | . | TRBJ2-7 | .
TGTGCCACCCGGACTAGCGGGGGATGGGACAGTGAGCAGTTCTTC | CATRTSGGWDSEQFF | TRBV24-1 | TRBD2 | TRBJ2-1 | .
TGCGCCAGCTTCAAGCCGGGACTAGGGGATGGGGCCGGGGAGCTGTTTTTT | CASFKPGLGDGAGELFF | TRBV10-2 | TRBD2 | TRBJ2-2 | .
TGTGCCACCAGTGATTTCCCACCTCCTGACAGGGGAAGGACTGAAGCTTTCTTT | CATSDFPPPDRGRTEAFF | TRBV24-1 | TRBD1 | TRBJ1-1 | .
TGTGCCAGCAGTCACCCCTACGAGCAGTACTTC | CASSHPYEQYF | TRBV28 | . | TRBJ2-7 | .
TGTGCCAGCAGCTTAGTCCTAGCGGGGGTGACAGATACGCAGTATTTT | CASSLVLAGVTDTQYF | TRBV7-8 | TRBD2 | TRBJ2-3 | .
TGTGCCAGCAGACCGGACGGGGAGACCCAGTACTTC | CASRPDGETQYF | TRBV12-3/TRBV12-4 | . | TRBJ2-5 | few
TGTGCCAGCAGCTTAGGACAGGGCGTCGGGGTCACTGAAGCTTTCTTT | CASSLGQGVGVTEAFF | TRBV7-9 | TRBD1 | TRBJ1-1 | .
TGTGCCATCAGTGAGACGGTAAACACTGAAGCTTTCTTT | CAISETVNTEAFF | TRBV10-3 | . | TRBJ1-1 | few
TGTGCCAGCAGCTTATTACCGCACAATGAGCAGTTCTTC | CASSLLPHNEQFF | TRBV7-2 | . | TRBJ2-1 | .
TGCGCCAGCTCCCCTCCGCTAGCGGGGGGCGAAGAGACCCAGTACTTC | CASSPPLAGGEETQYF | TRBV5-1 | TRBD2 | TRBJ2-5 | few
TGCGCCAGCAGCCAACGCCTAGCGGGGGCTCATAGAGGGTTCTTC | CASSQRLAGAHRGFF | TRBV4-1 | TRBD2 | TRBJ2-1 | .
TGTGCCAGCAGTTTTATCGGCAGCCCCTGGCATGGCTACACCTTC | CASSFIGSPWHGYTF | TRBV28 | . | TRBJ1-2 | .
TGTGCCAGCAGTAGTGGCAGGATGGCGACCTTCAACTATGGCTACACCTTC | CASSSGRMATFNYGYTF | TRBV6-2/TRBV6-3 | . | TRBJ1-2 | .
TGTGCCAGCAGCTTATACTTCCCACGGGAGAGCTCCTACGAGCAGTACTTC | CASSLYFPRESSYEQYF | TRBV7-8 | . | TRBJ2-7 | few
TGTGCCAGCAGCGGCCCGCCGACAGGGGCGAGGGAGACCCAGTACTTC | CASSGPPTGARETQYF | TRBV9 | TRBD1 | TRBJ2-5 | .
TGTGCCAGCAGCCAATTGTCGGGACTAGCGGGGGAGTCCTACGAGCAGTACTTC | CASSQLSGLAGESYEQYF | TRBV16 | TRBD2 | TRBJ2-7 | .
TGTGCCAGCAGCCATTCGGGACAGCCCCAAGAGACCCAGTACTTC | CASSHSGQPQETQYF | TRBV11-2 | TRBD1 | TRBJ2-5 | .
TGCGCCAGCAGCTTGGGCCCCCCGCGGCAGTTTTATGGGGGGGACTACGAGCAGTACTTC | CASSLGPPRQFYGGDYEQYF | TRBV5-1 | TRBD2 | TRBJ2-7 | .
TGTGCCAGCAGCTTGACACTAGCCATTAATCGCAATGAGCAGTTCTTC | CASSLTLAINRNEQFF | TRBV5-6 | . | TRBJ2-1 | few